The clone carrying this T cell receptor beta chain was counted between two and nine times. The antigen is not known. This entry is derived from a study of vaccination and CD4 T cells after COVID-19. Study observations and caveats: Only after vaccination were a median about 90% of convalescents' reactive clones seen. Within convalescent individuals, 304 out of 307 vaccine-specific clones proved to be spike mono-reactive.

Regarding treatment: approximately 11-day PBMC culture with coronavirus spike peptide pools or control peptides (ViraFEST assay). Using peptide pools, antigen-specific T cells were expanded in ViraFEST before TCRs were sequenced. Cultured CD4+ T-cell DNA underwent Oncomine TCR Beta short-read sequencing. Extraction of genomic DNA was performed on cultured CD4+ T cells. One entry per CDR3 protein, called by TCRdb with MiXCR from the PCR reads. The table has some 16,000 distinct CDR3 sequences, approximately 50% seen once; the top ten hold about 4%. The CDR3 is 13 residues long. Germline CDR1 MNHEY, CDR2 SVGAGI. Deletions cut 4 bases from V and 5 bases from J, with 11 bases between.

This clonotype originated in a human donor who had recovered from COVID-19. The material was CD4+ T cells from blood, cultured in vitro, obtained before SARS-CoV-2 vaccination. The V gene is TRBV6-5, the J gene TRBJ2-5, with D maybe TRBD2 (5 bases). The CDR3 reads CASSFLAVETQYF. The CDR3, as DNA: TGTGCCAGCAGTTTCCTAGCCGTGGAGACCCAGTACTTC.